A selection of T cell receptor beta chains follows, all from one sample in a study of blood T cell repertoires in COVID-19. Profiling relied on immunoSEQ multiplex PCR, and the TCRdb table lists in-frame clones only, not all of them. Of 270,000 or so clones in the sample, roughly 85% were seen once. Specimen: peripheral blood. These receptors came from a human donor in a cohort sampled during active COVID-19. Both conserved end residues are part of each CDR3. A D gene is named only where the DNA matches it firmly. Where a row states a size, it is once, few, many or the class of an expanded clone; other rows omit it.

>TRBJ2-1|NA|NA|TRBV28
TGTGCCAGCAGCCCTGCGGGGTCGCAACTTGAGCAGTTCTTC
CASSPAGSQLEQFF
>TRBJ2-7|NA|NA|TRBV27
TGTGCCAGCAGTGTACTAAGCGCCGGCTACGAGCAGTACTTC
CASSVLSAGYEQYF
>TRBJ2-7|NA|TRBD2|TRBV11-2
TGTGCCAGCAGCTTAGTGACTAGCGGGAGCGAGCAGTACTTC
CASSLVTSGSEQYF
>TRBJ2-3|NA|TRBD1|TRBV19
TGTGCCAGTAGTATCGGGGACAGCCGCACAGATACGCAGTATTTT
CASSIGDSRTDTQYF
>TRBJ2-3|few|NA|TRBV7-8
TGTGCCAGCAGCCGTAGGGGGGGGGCTAGCACAGATACGCAGTATTTT
CASSRRGGASTDTQYF
>TRBJ2-7|NA|NA|TRBV21-1
TGTGCCAGCGTGAGACAGATTCCCTACGAGCAGTACTTC
CASVRQIPYEQYF
>TRBJ1-2|few|TRBD1|TRBV5-1
TGCGCCAGCAGCATTACAGGGGAGAATGGCTACACCTTC
CASSITGENGYTF
>TRBJ2-1|NA|NA|TRBV6-4
TGTGCCAGCAGTCCACGGACTATAGGCACCAAGCAGTTCTTC
CASSPRTIGTKQFF
>TRBJ1-2|NA|NA|TRBV5-6
TGTGCCAGCAGCTTGGAAGAAGCGGCCAACTATGGCTACACCTTC
CASSLEEAANYGYTF
>TRBJ2-1|once|TRBD1|TRBV24-1
TGTGCCACCAGTGATGACTGGGGACAGGGGGCCTACAATGAGCAGTTCTTC
CATSDDWGQGAYNEQFF
>TRBJ2-2|few|TRBD2|TRBV28
TGTGCCAGCAGACTAGCGGACTACACCGGGGAGCTGTTTTTT
CASRLADYTGELFF